The rows below give T cell receptor beta chains drawn from one sample of a study of spatial heterogeneity in lung cancer. TCRdb independently ran MiXCR on the 5' RACE reads; one entry per CDR3 protein. The profile covers around 45,000 distinct CDR3 sequences, with approximately 22% appearing a single time and less than 9.5% taken by the ten largest. Specimen: PBMCs, collected at follow-up. These receptor sequences come from a female donor with early-stage non-small cell lung cancer. Each CDR3 is given with its conserved first and last residue. The D gene is left open where the match is weak. Some rows have no size entry. The others give once, few or many, or a class for an expanded clone.

cdr3_length	d_call	v_call	clone_size	j_call	cdr3_aa	cdr3_nt
17	.	TRBV6-5	few	TRBJ1-1	CASSYSRNPIMNTEAFF	TGTGCCAGCAGTTACTCGAGAAACCCGATAATGAACACTGAAGCTTTCTTT
12	.	TRBV7-9	.	TRBJ1-1	CASSLGWYEAFF	TGTGCCAGCAGCTTAGGCTGGTATGAAGCTTTCTTT
15	TRBD1	TRBV20-1	.	TRBJ2-2	CSATSTGRNTGELFF	TGCAGTGCTACATCGACAGGGAGGAACACCGGGGAGCTGTTTTTT
15	TRBD1	TRBV20-1	few	TRBJ1-1	CSARDLTGSGTEAFF	TGCAGTGCTAGAGATCTGACAGGGTCTGGCACTGAAGCTTTCTTT
16	.	TRBV7-3	.	TRBJ2-3	CASSLGRSVITDTQYF	TGTGCCAGCAGCTTAGGGCGTTCGGTGATCACAGATACGCAGTATTTT
14	TRBD1	TRBV5-1	.	TRBJ1-2	CASSSPGQGSGYTF	TGCGCCAGCAGCTCACCGGGACAGGGGTCCGGCTACACCTTC
15	TRBD1	TRBV3-1	few	TRBJ2-3	CASSQTGRTTDTQYF	TGTGCCAGCAGCCAGACAGGGAGAACCACAGATACGCAGTATTTT
16	.	TRBV6-5	few	TRBJ1-5	CASRTASHRSDQPQHF	TGTGCCAGCAGGACCGCTTCCCACAGGTCTGATCAGCCCCAGCATTTT
11	.	TRBV9	few	TRBJ1-1	CASSEMSEAFF	TGTGCCAGCAGCGAGATGTCTGAAGCTTTCTTT
16	TRBD1	TRBV6-5	.	TRBJ1-5	CASSYSPDRRNQPQHF	TGTGCCAGCAGTTACTCGCCGGACAGGAGGAATCAGCCCCAGCATTTT
18	TRBD1	TRBV11-2	many	TRBJ2-1	CASSLVFGTGGSYNEQFF	TGTGCCAGCAGCTTAGTCTTCGGGACAGGTGGCTCCTACAATGAGCAGTTCTTC
16	.	TRBV4-1	.	TRBJ1-5	CASSQDGRGGDQPQHF	TGCGCCAGCAGCCAAGATGGGAGGGGGGGTGATCAGCCCCAGCATTTT
17	.	TRBV4-1	.	TRBJ1-1	CASSQGRGGRRNTEAFF	TGCGCCAGCAGCCAAGGGCGGGGCGGCAGGAGGAACACTGAAGCTTTCTTT